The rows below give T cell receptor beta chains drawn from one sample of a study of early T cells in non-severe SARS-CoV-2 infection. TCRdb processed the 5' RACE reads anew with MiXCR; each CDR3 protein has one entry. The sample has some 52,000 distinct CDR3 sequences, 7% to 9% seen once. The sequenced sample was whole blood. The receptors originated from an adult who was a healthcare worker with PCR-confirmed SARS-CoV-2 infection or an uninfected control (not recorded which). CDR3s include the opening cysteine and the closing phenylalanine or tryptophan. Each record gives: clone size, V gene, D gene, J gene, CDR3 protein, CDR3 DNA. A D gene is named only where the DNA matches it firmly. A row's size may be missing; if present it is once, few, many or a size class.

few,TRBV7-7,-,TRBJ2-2,CASSTITGELFF,TGTGCTAGCAGCACAATCACCGGGGAGCTGTTTTTT
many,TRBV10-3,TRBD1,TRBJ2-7,CAISERGQGYEQYF,TGTGCCATCAGTGAGCGGGGACAGGGCTACGAGCAGTACTTC
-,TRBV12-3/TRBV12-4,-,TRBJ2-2,CASSFSSRGTTGELFF,TGTGCCAGCAGCTTCTCCTCCAGGGGCACCACCGGGGAGCTGTTTTTT
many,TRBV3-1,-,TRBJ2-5,CASSLSPRGLQETQYF,TGTGCCAGCAGTCTTTCCCCCCGGGGGCTCCAAGAGACCCAGTACTTC
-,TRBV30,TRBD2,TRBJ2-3,CAWSVNALAGAHRTDTQYF,TGTGCCTGGAGTGTAAATGCCCTAGCGGGGGCCCACAGAACAGATACGCAGTATTTT
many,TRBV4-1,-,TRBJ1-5,CASSQERGNQPQHF,TGCGCCAGCAGCCAAGAGCGGGGCAATCAGCCCCAGCATTTT
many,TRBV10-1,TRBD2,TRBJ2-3,CASPTVPRSGGITDTQYF,TGCGCCAGTCCCACTGTCCCACGAAGCGGGGGGATCACAGATACGCAGTATTTT
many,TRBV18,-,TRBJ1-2,CASSQLDGNYGYTF,TGTGCCAGCTCACAACTGGACGGGAACTATGGCTACACCTTC
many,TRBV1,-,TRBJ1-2,CTSSQIEAIDRDLNYGYTF,TGCACCAGCAGCCAAATCGAGGCTATCGACAGGGACCTTAACTATGGCTACACCTTC
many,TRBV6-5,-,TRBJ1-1,CASSYSSNTEAFF,TGTGCCAGCAGTTACTCGTCGAACACTGAAGCTTTCTTT
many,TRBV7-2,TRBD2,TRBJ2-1,CASSSPTGTSGYNEQFF,TGTGCCAGCAGCTCACCCACCGGGACTAGCGGCTACAATGAGCAGTTCTTC
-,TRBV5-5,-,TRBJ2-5,CASMRPKETQYF,TGTGCCAGCATGAGGCCAAAAGAGACCCAGTACTTC
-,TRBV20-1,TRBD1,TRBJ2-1,CSARSGTGYVNEQFF,TGCAGTGCTCGATCCGGGACAGGGTATGTGAATGAGCAGTTCTTC
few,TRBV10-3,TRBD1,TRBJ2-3,CAISEQGKGPDTQYF,TGTGCCATCAGTGAACAGGGGAAGGGCCCAGATACGCAGTATTTT
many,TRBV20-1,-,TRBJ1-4,CSARPGLGGEKLFF,TGCAGTGCTAGACCCGGACTCGGAGGGGAAAAACTGTTTTTT
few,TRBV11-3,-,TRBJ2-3,CASSSRGSKHTQYF,TGTGCCAGCAGCTCCCGGGGTAGCAAACATACGCAGTATTTT
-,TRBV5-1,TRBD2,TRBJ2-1,CASSLGTSAYNEQFF,TGCGCCAGCAGCTTGGGGACTAGCGCCTACAATGAGCAGTTCTTC
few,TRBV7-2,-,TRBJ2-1,CASSSKRVSSYNEQFF,TGTGCCAGCAGCTCAAAGCGGGTCAGCTCTTACAATGAGCAGTTCTTC
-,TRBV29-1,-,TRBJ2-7,CSVAGTAYEQYF,TGCAGCGTAGCAGGGACGGCCTACGAGCAGTACTTC
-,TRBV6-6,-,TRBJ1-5,CASSPTRGSNQPQHF,TGTGCCAGCAGCCCTACTCGGGGGAGCAATCAGCCCCAGCATTTT
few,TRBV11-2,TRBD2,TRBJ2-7,CASSGSWGGTYEQYF,TGTGCCAGCAGCGGATCTTGGGGGGGAACCTACGAGCAGTACTTC
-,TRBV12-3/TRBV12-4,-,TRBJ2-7,CASSSGVSYEQYF,TGTGCCAGCAGTTCCGGGGTCTCCTACGAGCAGTACTTC
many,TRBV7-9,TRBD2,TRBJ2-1,CASSSLEASGRANEQFF,TGTGCCAGCAGCTCCCTTGAGGCTAGCGGGAGGGCCAATGAGCAGTTCTTC
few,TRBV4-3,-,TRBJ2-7,CASSQEPQPGAYEQYF,TGCGCCAGCAGCCAAGAGCCACAGCCGGGGGCCTACGAGCAGTACTTC
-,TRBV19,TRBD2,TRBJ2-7,CASRLTSGRHEQYF,TGTGCCAGTAGGCTGACTAGCGGGAGGCACGAGCAGTACTTC
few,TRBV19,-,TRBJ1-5,CASSPGARQPQHF,TGTGCCAGTAGCCCAGGGGCCCGTCAGCCCCAGCATTTT
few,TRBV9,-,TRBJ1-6,CASSTSDTSPLHF,TGTGCCAGCAGCACATCAGACACTTCACCCCTCCACTTT
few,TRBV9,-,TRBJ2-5,CASSVEGGETQYF,TGTGCCAGCAGCGTAGAGGGGGGAGAGACCCAGTACTTC
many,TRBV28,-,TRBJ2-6,CASSLSQGPRVLTF,TGTGCCAGCAGTTTATCGCAGGGGCCCCGCGTCCTGACTTTC
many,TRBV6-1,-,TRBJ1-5,CASNRQTNQPQHF,TGTGCCAGCAACAGACAGACTAATCAGCCCCAGCATTTT
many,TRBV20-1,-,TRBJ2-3,CSAERWGDTQYF,TGCAGTGCGGAGAGGTGGGGAGATACGCAGTATTTT
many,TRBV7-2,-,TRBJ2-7,CASSLNSYEQYF,TGTGCCAGCAGCTTAAATTCCTACGAGCAGTACTTC
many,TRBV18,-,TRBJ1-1,CASSFRRGEGTEAFF,TGTGCCAGCTCATTCCGTAGGGGAGAAGGGACTGAAGCTTTCTTT
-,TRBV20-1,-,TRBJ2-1,CSARGGGMSYNEQFF,TGCAGTGCTAGAGGGGGCGGCATGAGCTACAATGAGCAGTTCTTC
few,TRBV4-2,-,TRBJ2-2,CASSTGQNTGELFF,TGTGCCAGCAGCACCGGACAGAACACCGGGGAGCTGTTTTTT
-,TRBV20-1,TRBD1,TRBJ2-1,CSASAGTGVNEQFF,TGCAGTGCTTCCGCCGGGACAGGGGTCAATGAGCAGTTCTTC
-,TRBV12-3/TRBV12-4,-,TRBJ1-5,CASSPGVINQPQHF,TGTGCCAGCAGTCCTGGGGTCATCAATCAGCCCCAGCATTTT
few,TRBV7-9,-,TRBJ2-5,CASSLDFSHQETQYF,TGTGCCAGCAGCTTAGATTTTTCGCATCAAGAGACCCAGTACTTC
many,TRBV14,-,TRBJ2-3,CASSPMIGGSTDTQYF,TGTGCCAGCAGCCCGATGATCGGGGGCAGCACAGATACGCAGTATTTT
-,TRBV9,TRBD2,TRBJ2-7,CASSSSGRPYEQYF,TGTGCCAGCAGCTCTAGCGGGAGACCCTACGAGCAGTACTTC
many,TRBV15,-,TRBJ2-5,CATSRRGRQETQYF,TGTGCCACCAGCAGGCGGGGCAGACAAGAGACCCAGTACTTC
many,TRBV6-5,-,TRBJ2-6,CASRPGLPGSGANVLTF,TGTGCCAGCAGGCCGGGACTCCCTGGATCTGGGGCCAACGTCCTGACTTTC
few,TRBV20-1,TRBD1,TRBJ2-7,CSASWQGATYEQYF,TGCAGTGCTAGTTGGCAGGGGGCCACTTACGAGCAGTACTTC
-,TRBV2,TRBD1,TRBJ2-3,CASDRETDTQYF,TGTGCCAGCGACAGGGAAACAGATACGCAGTATTTT
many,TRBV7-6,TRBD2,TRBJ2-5,CASTVGRIAGVEETQYF,TGTGCCAGCACCGTCGGTAGGATAGCGGGGGTCGAAGAGACCCAGTACTTC
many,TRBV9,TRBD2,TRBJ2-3,CASSLGLAGVADTQYF,TGTGCCAGCAGCTTGGGACTAGCGGGAGTTGCAGATACGCAGTATTTT
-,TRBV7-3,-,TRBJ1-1,CASSLDGTTEAFF,TGTGCCAGCAGCTTAGACGGTACCACTGAAGCTTTCTTT